This is a list of T cell receptor beta chains from one sample in a study of metastatic and nonmetastatic thyroid tumors. Via MiXCR, TCRdb re-called the PCR reads. Counted here are 9,500 or so clones, more than 25% occurring once; the ten biggest clones make up more than 4.5%. Source material: tumor tissue. These receptors were obtained from a female donor with papillary thyroid cancer or a benign thyroid nodule (not recorded which). Some clones in this sample may be carry-over from other donors' samples. CDR3s include the opening cysteine and the closing phenylalanine or tryptophan. D genes are given only for firm matches. For some rows the clone size is stated as once, few or many, or as a class when expanded; others skip it.

d_gene	v_gene	abundance	j_gene	CDR3nt	CDR3aa
TRBD2	TRBV6-1	few	TRBJ2-2	TGTGCCAGCAGCATAGTAGCGGGAGGGCCTACCGGGGAGCTGTTTTTT	CASSIVAGGPTGELFF
NA	TRBV5-5	medium-sized	TRBJ1-6	TGTGCCAGCAGCTTGTTGTCCTCACCCCTCCACTTT	CASSLLSSPLHF
TRBD1	TRBV7-2	NA	TRBJ1-2	TGTGCCAGCAGCCCGACAGGGATAAACTATGGCTACACCTTC	CASSPTGINYGYTF
NA	TRBV3-1	many	TRBJ1-2	TGTGCCAGCAGCCCCGGGGAAGAGGCTGGCTACACCTTC	CASSPGEEAGYTF
TRBD2	TRBV10-3	medium-sized	TRBJ2-1	TGTGCCATCAGCGACAGACTAGCAGCCTCGGAGCAGTTCTTC	CAISDRLAASEQFF
NA	TRBV7-9	medium-sized	TRBJ2-1	TGTGCCAGCAGCCCGATGGCGGCAGGGGCAAAGAATGAGCAGTTCTTC	CASSPMAAGAKNEQFF
NA	TRBV19	medium-sized	TRBJ1-1	TGTGCCAGTAGTCCTTCCCACCAGAACACTGAAGCTTTCTTT	CASSPSHQNTEAFF
NA	TRBV10-2	medium-sized	TRBJ1-1	TGCGCCAGCATCCTTAAACTCCGGGGTTTGAACACTGAAGCTTTCTTT	CASILKLRGLNTEAFF
NA	TRBV11-2	NA	TRBJ1-1	TGTGCCAGCAGCCCAAGTACGTTCACTGAAGCTTTCTTT	CASSPSTFTEAFF
NA	TRBV7-2	NA	TRBJ2-1	TGTGCCAGCAGCTCTGCCTCTGGGCTTGAGCAGTTCTTC	CASSSASGLEQFF
TRBD2	TRBV19	medium-sized	TRBJ2-7	TGTGCCAGTAGTACAGCACTTGGGACTAGCTACGAGCAGTACTTC	CASSTALGTSYEQYF
NA	TRBV20-1	NA	TRBJ2-1	TGCAGTGCTAGAGAAAGGACTAGGGGGTACAATGAGCAGTTCTTC	CSARERTRGYNEQFF
TRBD1	TRBV4-2	NA	TRBJ2-7	TGTGCCAGCAGCCCGACAGGGGTTGGGTTGGACGAGCAGTACTTC	CASSPTGVGLDEQYF
NA	TRBV6-4	NA	TRBJ2-3	TGTGCCAGCAGTGAAGCTTGGGGTGGCACAGATACGCAGTATTTT	CASSEAWGGTDTQYF
TRBD2	TRBV11-2	once	TRBJ2-1	TGTGCCAGCCCTGAAGGTAGCGGGAGGAGCCCCTACAATGAGCAGTTCTTC	CASPEGSGRSPYNEQFF
NA	TRBV7-2	NA	TRBJ2-1	TGTGCCAGCAGCGCCCTAGGGGTGGAGCAGTTCTTC	CASSALGVEQFF
NA	TRBV11-2	NA	TRBJ2-7	TGTGCCAGCAGCCGCCCGGGGGGCAGGGGGAACGAGCAGTACTTC	CASSRPGGRGNEQYF
NA	TRBV6-1	NA	TRBJ1-1	TGTGCCAGCAGCGATGAGTTAGACACTGAAGCTTTCTTT	CASSDELDTEAFF
TRBD1	TRBV18	medium-sized	TRBJ1-6	TGTGCCAGCTCACCGTTTCCTACAGGGGTCAGCGTCGATAATTCACCCCTCCACTTT	CASSPFPTGVSVDNSPLHF
NA	TRBV19	NA	TRBJ2-3	TGTGCCAGTAATAGCGGCCGCACAGATACGCAGTATTTT	CASNSGRTDTQYF
TRBD1	TRBV7-9	NA	TRBJ1-2	TGTGCCAGCAGCTTGACGGACAGGGTCTATGGCTACACCTTC	CASSLTDRVYGYTF
NA	TRBV4-1	NA	TRBJ2-1	TGCGCCAGCAGCCAAGACCCGGCTGGGGTCGGCGGCGTGAGATCCACCTACAATGATCAGTTCTTC	CASSQDPAGVGGVRSTYNDQFF
NA	TRBV6-6	medium-sized	TRBJ2-7	TGTGCCAGCAGTTATTACAGGGACCACTACGAGCAGTACTTC	CASSYYRDHYEQYF
NA	TRBV7-9	medium-sized	TRBJ2-7	TGTGCCAGCAGCTTAAGTGATAGGAGGGGACTGTTCTTC	CASSLSDRRGLFF
TRBD1	TRBV18	NA	TRBJ1-2	TGTGCCAGCTCACCACTGGTACAGGGGGAGAACTATGGCTACACCTTC	CASSPLVQGENYGYTF
TRBD2	TRBV15	few	TRBJ2-3	TGTGCCACCAGCAGAGGGGAGCGGGAAACGGATACGCAGTATTTT	CATSRGERETDTQYF
TRBD2	TRBV20-1	medium-sized	TRBJ2-1	TGCAGTGCTAGGGAGCTAGCGGGAGGGCGTGAGCAGTTCTTC	CSARELAGGREQFF
NA	TRBV6-1	few	TRBJ1-2	TGTGCCAGCAGCCCCGGGGGGAACTATGGCTACACCTTC	CASSPGGNYGYTF
TRBD2	TRBV10-3	few	TRBJ2-7	TGTGCCATCATGTCAGCGGGAAAAGTCTACGAGCAGTACTTC	CAIMSAGKVYEQYF
TRBD2	TRBV4-3	NA	TRBJ2-5	TGCGCCAGCAGCCAAGGAGGAGCGGGAGGGCAAGAGACCCAGTACTTC	CASSQGGAGGQETQYF
NA	TRBV30	medium-sized	TRBJ1-1	TGTGCCTGGAGTGTATGGGGAGCGAACACTGAAGCTTTCTTT	CAWSVWGANTEAFF
NA	TRBV20-1	NA	TRBJ2-7	TGCAGTGCCAACGCTGACAGGTGGCAAGACCAGCAGTACTTC	CSANADRWQDQQYF
TRBD2	TRBV5-4	NA	TRBJ2-1	TGTGCCAGCGGCTTCCTGACTAGCGGGGGGTCCAATGAGCAGTTCTTC	CASGFLTSGGSNEQFF
TRBD1	TRBV15	NA	TRBJ1-2	TGTGCCACCAGGACACCGGGACAGGGGAAGAAGGGCTACACCTTC	CATRTPGQGKKGYTF
NA	TRBV5-1	NA	TRBJ2-5	TGCGCCAGCAGCCCCCAGGGTCAAGAGACCCAGTACTTC	CASSPQGQETQYF
NA	TRBV12-3/TRBV12-4	medium-sized	TRBJ1-5	TGTGCCAGCAGTTATAGGTTGAGCAATCAGCCCCAGCATTTT	CASSYRLSNQPQHF
NA	TRBV27	few	TRBJ2-7	TGTGCCAGCATCAAGGGCCCAACCTACGAGCAGTACTTC	CASIKGPTYEQYF
NA	TRBV24-1	once	TRBJ2-6	TGTGCCACCGGGGCGGCATCTGGGGCCAACGTCCTGACTTTC	CATGAASGANVLTF
TRBD2	TRBV27	medium-sized	TRBJ2-1	TGTGCCAGCAGCCTTCTAGCGGGAGGTCTCTACAATGAGCAGTTCTTC	CASSLLAGGLYNEQFF
NA	TRBV10-3	NA	TRBJ2-3	TGTGCCACCCGCGGAGGCACAGATACGCAGTATTTT	CATRGGTDTQYF
NA	TRBV6-5	NA	TRBJ2-3	TGTGCCAGCAGTTACACCAGGGAAGATACGCAGTATTTT	CASSYTREDTQYF
TRBD1	TRBV4-1	NA	TRBJ1-1	TGCGCCAGCAGCCAGTTACCGGGACAGCGAAACACTGAAGCTTTCTTT	CASSQLPGQRNTEAFF
NA	TRBV2	few	TRBJ2-7	TGTGCCAGCAGTGTACGGCTGGACAGTCCCTACGAGCAGTACTTC	CASSVRLDSPYEQYF
TRBD2	TRBV6-2/TRBV6-3	few	TRBJ2-3	TGTGCCAGCAGTTCGCTAGCGGGAGTGGTAGATACGCAGTATTTT	CASSSLAGVVDTQYF
NA	TRBV20-1	NA	TRBJ1-2	TGCAGTGCCCAGACAGAGGGGTATGGCTACACCTTC	CSAQTEGYGYTF
TRBD1	TRBV5-1	NA	TRBJ1-1	TGCGCCAGCAGCTTGACAGGGGTAGGTGAAGCTTTCTTT	CASSLTGVGEAFF
TRBD2	TRBV27	NA	TRBJ2-1	TGTGCCAGCAGTTTTCATAGCGGGAGGGCCAGGGTCTACAATGAGCAGTTCTTC	CASSFHSGRARVYNEQFF
TRBD1	TRBV12-3/TRBV12-4	few	TRBJ1-2	TGTGCCAGCAGCTTCGGGACAGGTTATGGCTACACCTTC	CASSFGTGYGYTF
TRBD1	TRBV27	NA	TRBJ1-2	TGTGCCAGCAGACAGGGGGCCAACTATGGCTACACCTTC	CASRQGANYGYTF
NA	TRBV20-1	medium-sized	TRBJ1-2	TGCAGTGCTAGACGGGCGGTCTATGGCTACACCTTC	CSARRAVYGYTF
TRBD1	TRBV6-5	few	TRBJ1-2	TGTGCCAGCAGTTACCGGGACAGAATTTATGGCTACACCTTC	CASSYRDRIYGYTF
NA	TRBV11-2	NA	TRBJ1-3	TGTGCCAGCACTTGGGGGTCACCTTCTGGAAACACCATATATTTT	CASTWGSPSGNTIYF
NA	TRBV20-1	NA	TRBJ2-7	TGCAGTGCTAGAGATCCGGTCTCCTACGAGCAGTACTTC	CSARDPVSYEQYF
NA	TRBV20-1	large	TRBJ1-5	TGCAGTGCCGCCAAATCTGCAGGGAGGCAGCCCCAGCATTTT	CSAAKSAGRQPQHF
TRBD2	TRBV20-1	NA	TRBJ2-7	TGCAGGGCGGGCGGGGGACCCTACGAGCAGTACTTC	CRAGGGPYEQYF
TRBD1	TRBV27	few	TRBJ1-2	TGTGCCAGCAGTTTACGGACAGGGCCTTATGGCTACACCTTC	CASSLRTGPYGYTF